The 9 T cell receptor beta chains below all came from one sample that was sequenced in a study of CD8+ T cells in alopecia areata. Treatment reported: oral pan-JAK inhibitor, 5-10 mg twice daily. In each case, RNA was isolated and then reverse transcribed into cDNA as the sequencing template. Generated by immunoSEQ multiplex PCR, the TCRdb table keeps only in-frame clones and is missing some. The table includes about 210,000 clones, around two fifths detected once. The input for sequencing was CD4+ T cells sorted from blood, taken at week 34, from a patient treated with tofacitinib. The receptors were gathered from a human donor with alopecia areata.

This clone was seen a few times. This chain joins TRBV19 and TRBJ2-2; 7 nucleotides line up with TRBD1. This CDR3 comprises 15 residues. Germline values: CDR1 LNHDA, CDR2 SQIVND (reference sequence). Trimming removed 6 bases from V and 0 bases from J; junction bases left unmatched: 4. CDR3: CASSPGTANTGELFF. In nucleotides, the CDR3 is TGTGCCAGTAGCCCTGGGACAGCGAACACCGGGGAGCTGTTTTTT.

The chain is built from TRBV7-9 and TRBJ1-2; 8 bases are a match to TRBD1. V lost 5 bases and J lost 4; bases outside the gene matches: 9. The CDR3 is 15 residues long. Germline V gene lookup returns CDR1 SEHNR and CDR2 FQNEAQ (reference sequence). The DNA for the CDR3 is TGTGCCAGCAGCCAAGGGGACAGGCCCGGCTATGGCTACACCTTC. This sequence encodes CASSQGDRPGYGYTF.

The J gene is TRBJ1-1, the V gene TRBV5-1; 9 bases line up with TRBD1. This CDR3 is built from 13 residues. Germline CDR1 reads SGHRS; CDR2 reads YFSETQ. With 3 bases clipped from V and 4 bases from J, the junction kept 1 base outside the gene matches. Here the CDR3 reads CASSSTGGTEAFF. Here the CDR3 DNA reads TGCGCCAGCAGCTCGACAGGGGGCACTGAAGCTTTCTTT. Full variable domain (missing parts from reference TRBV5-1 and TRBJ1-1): KAGVTQTPRYLIKTRGQQVTLSCSPISGHRSVSWYQQTPGQGLQFLFEYFSETQRNKGNFPGRFSGRQFSNSRSEMNVSTLELGDSALYLCASSSTGGTEAFFGQGTRLTVV.

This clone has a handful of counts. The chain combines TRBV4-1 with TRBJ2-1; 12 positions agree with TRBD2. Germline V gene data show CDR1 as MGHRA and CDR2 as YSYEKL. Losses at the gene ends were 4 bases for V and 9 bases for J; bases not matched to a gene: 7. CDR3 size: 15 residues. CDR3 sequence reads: CASSPSSGRAVEQFF. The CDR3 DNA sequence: TGCGCCAGCAGCCCCTCTAGCGGGAGGGCTGTTGAGCAGTTCTTC.

The CDR3 spells CASSAHPWRGGEAKNIQYF. The CDR3 DNA follows: TGTGCCAGCAGCGCACACCCCTGGAGAGGAGGGGAAGCCAAAAACATTCAGTACTTC. The chain combines TRBV7-8 with TRBJ2-4; D is possibly TRBD2 (6 bases). The CDR3 covers 19 residues. CDR1 SGHVS and CDR2 FQNEAQ come from the germline V gene. V was trimmed by 5 bases and J by 0 bases, leaving 23 bases between them.

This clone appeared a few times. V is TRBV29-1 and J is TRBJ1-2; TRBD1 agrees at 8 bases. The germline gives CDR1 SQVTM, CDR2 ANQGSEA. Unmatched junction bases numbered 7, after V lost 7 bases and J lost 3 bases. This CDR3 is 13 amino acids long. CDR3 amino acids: CSAGQGGDYGYTF. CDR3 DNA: TGCAGCGCCGGACAGGGAGGGGACTATGGCTACACCTTC. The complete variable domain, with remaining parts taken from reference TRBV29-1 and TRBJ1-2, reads SAVISQKPSRDICQRGTSLTIQCQVDSQVTMMFWYRQQPGQSLTLIATANQGSEATYESGFVIDKFPISRPNLTFSTLTVSNMSPEDSSIYLCSAGQGGDYGYTFGSGTRLTVV.

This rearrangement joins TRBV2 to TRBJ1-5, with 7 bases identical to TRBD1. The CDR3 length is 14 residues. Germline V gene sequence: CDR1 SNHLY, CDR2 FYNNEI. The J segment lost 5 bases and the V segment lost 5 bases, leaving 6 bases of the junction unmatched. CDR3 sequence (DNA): TGTGCCAGCAGTAGAGACAGGGCGGATCAGCCCCAGCATTTT. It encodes CASSRDRADQPQHF.

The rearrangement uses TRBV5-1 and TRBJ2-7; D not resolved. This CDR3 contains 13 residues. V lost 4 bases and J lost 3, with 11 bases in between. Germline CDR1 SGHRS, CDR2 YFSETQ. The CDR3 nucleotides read TGCGCCAGCAGCCCTCGACCATACTACGAGCAGTACTTC. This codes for CASSPRPYYEQYF.

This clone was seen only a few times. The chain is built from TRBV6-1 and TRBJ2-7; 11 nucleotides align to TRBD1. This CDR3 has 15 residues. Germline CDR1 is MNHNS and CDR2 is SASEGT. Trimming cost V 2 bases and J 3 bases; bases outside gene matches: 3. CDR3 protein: CASSEWGTGGYEQYF. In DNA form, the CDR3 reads TGTGCCAGCAGTGAATGGGGGACAGGGGGCTACGAGCAGTACTTC.